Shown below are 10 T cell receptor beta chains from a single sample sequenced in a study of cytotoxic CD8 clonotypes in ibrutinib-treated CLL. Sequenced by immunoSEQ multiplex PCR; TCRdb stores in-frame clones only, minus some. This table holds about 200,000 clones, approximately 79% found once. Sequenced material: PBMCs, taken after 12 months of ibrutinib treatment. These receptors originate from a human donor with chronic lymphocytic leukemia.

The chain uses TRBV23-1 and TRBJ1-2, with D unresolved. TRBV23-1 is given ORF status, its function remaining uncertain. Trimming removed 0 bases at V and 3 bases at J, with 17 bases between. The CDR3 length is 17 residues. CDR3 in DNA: TGCGCCAGCAGTCAATCCCAGGTGCGTAAAGACGACTATGGCTACACCTTC. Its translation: CASSQSQVRKDDYGYTF.

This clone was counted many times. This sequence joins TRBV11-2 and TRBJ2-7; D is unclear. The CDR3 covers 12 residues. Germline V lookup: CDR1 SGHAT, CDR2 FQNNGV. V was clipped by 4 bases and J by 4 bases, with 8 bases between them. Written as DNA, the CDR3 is TGTGCCAGCAGCTGGCGCTATTACGAGCAGTACTTC. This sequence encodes CASSWRYYEQYF.

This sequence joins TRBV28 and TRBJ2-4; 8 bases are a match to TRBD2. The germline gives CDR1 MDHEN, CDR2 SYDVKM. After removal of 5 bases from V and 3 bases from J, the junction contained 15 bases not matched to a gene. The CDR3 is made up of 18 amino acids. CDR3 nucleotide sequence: TGTGCCAGCAGTGCCCTTAGCGGGGCCCCCCGGGGCAAAAACATTCAGTACTTC. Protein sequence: CASSALSGAPRGKNIQYF.

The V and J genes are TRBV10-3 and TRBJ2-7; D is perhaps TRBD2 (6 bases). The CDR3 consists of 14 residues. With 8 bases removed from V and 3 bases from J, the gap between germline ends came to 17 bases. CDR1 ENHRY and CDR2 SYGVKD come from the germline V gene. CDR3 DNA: TGTGCCATCCGTCCCGGGACTGCTAGCTACGAGCAGTACTTC. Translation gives CAIRPGTASYEQYF.

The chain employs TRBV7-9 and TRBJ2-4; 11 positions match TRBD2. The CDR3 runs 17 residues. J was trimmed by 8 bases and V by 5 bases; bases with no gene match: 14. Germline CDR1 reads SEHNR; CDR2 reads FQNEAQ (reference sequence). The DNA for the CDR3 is TGTGCCAGCAGCCTAAATAGCGGGAGGGCCGAACGGGACATTCAGTACTTC. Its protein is CASSLNSGRAERDIQYF.

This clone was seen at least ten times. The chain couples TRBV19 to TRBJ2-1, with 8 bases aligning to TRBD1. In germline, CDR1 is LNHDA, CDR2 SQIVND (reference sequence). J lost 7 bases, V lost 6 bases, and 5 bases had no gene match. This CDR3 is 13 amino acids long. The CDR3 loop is CASRRTGSNEQFF. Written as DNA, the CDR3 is TGTGCCAGTAGGAGGACAGGGAGTAATGAGCAGTTCTTC.

In DNA form, the CDR3 reads TGTGCCAGCAGTGATATCCTTCTGGGGACCCCCTACGAGCAGTACTTC. Its translation: CASSDILLGTPYEQYF. The chain couples TRBV2 to TRBJ2-7; D tentatively reads TRBD1 or TRBD2 (5 bases each). V shed 3 bases and J shed 2 bases, with 17 bases lying between them. Germline values: CDR1 SNHLY, CDR2 FYNNEI. The CDR3 sequence is 16 residues long. The entire variable domain, with the rest obtained from reference TRBV2 and TRBJ2-7, is as follows: EPEVTQTPSHQVTQMGQEVILRCVPISNHLYFYWYRQILGQKVEFLVSFYNNEISEKSEIFDDQFSVERPDGSNFTLKIRSTKLEDSAMYFCASSDILLGTPYEQYFGPGTRLTVT.

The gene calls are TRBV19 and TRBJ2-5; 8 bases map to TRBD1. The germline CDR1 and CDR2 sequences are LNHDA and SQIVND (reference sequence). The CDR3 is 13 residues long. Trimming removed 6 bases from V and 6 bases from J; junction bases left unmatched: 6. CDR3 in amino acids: CASSLDRGKTQYF. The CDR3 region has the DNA TGTGCCAGTAGCCTTGACAGGGGTAAGACCCAGTACTTC.

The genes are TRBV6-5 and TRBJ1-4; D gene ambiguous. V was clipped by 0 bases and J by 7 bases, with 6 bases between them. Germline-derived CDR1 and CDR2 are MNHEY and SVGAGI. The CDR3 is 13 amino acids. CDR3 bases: TGTGCCAGCAGTTACTCGAATGGTGAAAAACTGTTTTTT. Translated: CASSYSNGEKLFF.

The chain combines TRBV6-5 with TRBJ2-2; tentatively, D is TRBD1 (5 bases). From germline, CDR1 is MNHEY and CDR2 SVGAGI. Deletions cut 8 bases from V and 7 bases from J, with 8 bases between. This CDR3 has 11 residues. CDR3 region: CASQGGGELFF. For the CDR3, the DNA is TGTGCCAGCCAGGGTGGCGGGGAGCTGTTTTTT.